This TCR beta chain emerged from a study of shared clonotypes between healthy human individuals (dated by TCRdb to the early 2020s). About the investigation overall: The cohort included three men and two women between 18 and 49 years of age. To estimate repertoire size and how much clonotype sharing occurs between individuals, the study deeply sequenced the blood TCR repertoires of several healthy adults. Libraries were prepared and TCR repertoires were sequenced by different laboratories using diverse techniques, in order to increase sequencing depth and limit assay-specific biases. For each donor, CD4 naive and CD4 memory were each given three plates, CD8 naive was given two plates, and CD8 memory was given one plate. Between about 0.8 and 9.5 billion PBMCs per donor were obtained by leukapheresis.

As for this clone: Its antigen is currently not known. Base qualities are missing; no much larger clone stands one base away.

The donors were healthy, HIV-negative adults with no recently reported acute infections or vaccinations. Every donor was a Caucasian adult living in Nashville, Tennessee, USA. CD8 memory samples were composed of magnetically selected CD45RO+ cells combined with CCR7-negative CD45RA+ effector memory (TemRA) cells. Blood was obtained by leukapheresis, after which PBMCs were separated by Ficoll-Histopaque density gradient centrifugation and cryopreserved in liquid nitrogen vapor phase. Analytical flow cytometry was used to check the purity and quantity of each magnetically sorted T cell population. From each sorted fraction, genomic DNA was isolated and quantified by UV absorbance on a Nanodrop 2000c. TCR CDR3 regions were amplified from genomic DNA by multiplex PCR using the deep immunoSEQ assay. Genomic DNA extracted from each cell subset was distributed evenly over all wells of several immunoSEQ 96-well plates, and each plate served as one replicate. Each replicate PCR for sorted subsets received around 200 ng genomic DNA, equal to roughly 30,000 T cell genomes. Purified libraries were measured with a Qubit 3.0 fluorometer, size-checked on a Bioanalyzer 2100, and measured again with the KAPA Library Quantification kit. Every immunoSEQ 96-well plate was sequenced on a dedicated single-read 150-cycle Illumina NextSeq 550 flow cell. The authors processed their data as follows. Because the immunoSEQ output included only junctional sequences and no quality scores, the filtering could not be the same as the filtering used for full-length reads. To assign V/J genes and CDR3, sequences were annotated against IMGT germline references using PyIR, a Python wrapper for IgBLAST v1.9. Reads were removed for weak V/J assignments (E-value above 1e-6), missing CDR3, stop codons, out-of-frame junctions, or ambiguous translated residues. V3J clonotypes were defined by identical inferred V gene, J gene, and CDR3 amino acid sequence. Percentage overlap between repertoires was computed as shared unique clonotypes divided by the size of the smaller repertoire. Three approaches were used to assess repertoire richness: RTK rarefaction, the Chao1 estimator, and Recon v2.1 estimates of unobserved clonotypes. Generation probabilities for all TCRbeta clonotypes obtained by the gDNA method from a handful of donors were computed using OLGA. As stored in TCRdb, this immuneACCESS dataset retains in-frame rearrangements with V and J assigned. A fraction of the clones does not appear; measured against another copy, unresolved V genes explain less than half of the discrepancy, and the remainder lacks a known reason. V, J and clone size are those of that table, while D and trimming were read from the DNA. Across this sample there are some 690,000 clones, with about 90% seen only once. The ten largest clones capture roughly 36% of the sample.

Deletion took 2 bases off V and 4 bases off J, with a span of 12 bases between the germline ends. Reading from cysteine to phenylalanine, the CDR3 counts 14 amino acids. Only the CDR3 DNA stays, 42 bases, in frame from base 1. CDR1 SGHRS and CDR2 YFSETQ were looked up in the germline V gene. What the work shows at the level of the full study, not this receptor alone: Rarefaction of sorted-subset datasets indicated incomplete sequencing despite the large sequencing depth. Pairwise subsampling led to the expectation that sequencing depth would affect the degree of clonotype sharing among donors. Estimated clonotype richness was generally larger for naive than for memory subsets. When several donors were compared, the shared fraction of clonotypes was 5% to 6.5% for naive CD4, around 3.5% for naive CD8, roughly 2.5% for memory CD4, and around 0.4% for memory CD8. Only blood was sampled, and tissue TCR repertoires likely differ from those in blood. Clonotypes shared by all four sorted-subset donors showed higher generation probabilities than non-shared clonotypes. Because the study included a small number of donors, the genetic and exposure-history diversity represented was limited.

This sequence originates from a man younger than 30 in good health. Some clones in this sample may be carry-over from other donors' samples. Recombination joined TRBV5-1 with TRBJ1-1; the D gene is not confidently resolved. The specimen was memory CD8+ T cells from PBMCs. Reading the label with the study, this specimen's cell subset or site is: CD45RO+ cells pooled with CCR7-negative TemRA cells. The sequence in DNA is TGCGCCAGCAGCTTAGGTCCCCAGACCACTGAAGCTTTCTTT. The translation is CASSLGPQTTEAFF. Beyond the CDR3, the reference TRBV5-1 and TRBJ1-1 genes provide the residues; the full variable domain reads: KAGVTQTPRYLIKTRGQQVTLSCSPISGHRSVSWYQQTPGQGLQFLFEYFSETQRNKGNFPGRFSGRQFSNSRSEMNVSTLELGDSALYLCASSLGPQTTEAFFGQGTRLTVV.